The entry below gives a single T cell receptor beta chain sequence along with its context. This sample is part of a study of blood T cell repertoires in COVID-19. This CDR3 spans 15 amino acids. Germline values: CDR1 SGHAT, CDR2 FQNNGV. V shed 2 bases and J shed 10 bases, with 15 bases lying between them. Measured with immunoSEQ multiplex PCR; TCRdb has only the in-frame clones, and not every one. The sample yields nearly 350,000 clones, over 70% seen once. Sequencing used peripheral blood. The rearrangement joins TRBV11-2 to TRBJ1-6; D may be TRBD1 (5 bases). This sequence was found in a woman in her fifties or sixties with COVID-19, enrolled during active disease. CDR3: CASSLRARVQSPLHF. CDR3 DNA sequence: TGTGCCAGCAGCTTACGGGCCAGGGTCCAATCACCCCTCCACTTT. The full variable domain, rest sourced from reference TRBV11-2 and TRBJ1-6, is EAGVAQSPRYKIIEKRQSVAFWCNPISGHATLYWYQQILGQGPKLLIQFQNNGVVDDSQLPKDRFSAERLKGVDSTLKIQPAKLEDSAVYLCASSLRARVQSPLHFGNGTRLTVT.